These 31 T cell receptor beta chains share one sample of origin, sequenced in a study of Graves' ophthalmopathy and Graves' hyperthyroidism. Amplification of the TCR beta CDR3 regions used RNA transcripts (as template). The authors performed first-round RT-PCR with HTBI primers and then a second-round multiplex PCR. Each CDR3 protein is one row after TCRdb ran MiXCR on the multiplex PCR reads. The sample consists of about 480,000 distinct CDR3 sequences, under 15% of them appearing once. Sequenced input: blood. These receptor sequences come from a woman aged 25 to 39 with Graves' ophthalmopathy.

The table lists this clonotype with many counts. The chain links TRBV27 to TRBJ2-7, with 7 nucleotides matching TRBD2. Germline loops: CDR1 MNHEY, CDR2 SMNVEV (reference sequence). The CDR3 has 14 residues. The V and J ends lost 3 bases and 1 base, in that order; junction bases with no gene match: 3. The CDR3 loop is CASSLRERSYEQYF. The CDR3 bases are TGTGCCAGCAGTTTGCGGGAGAGATCCTACGAGCAGTACTTC.

This clonotype has at least ten counts. The CDR3 sequence: CSAQRTGETQYF. The CDR3 DNA follows: TGCAGTGCCCAGCGGACCGGGGAGACCCAGTACTTC. The rearrangement links TRBV20-1 to TRBJ2-5, with D perhaps TRBD2 (5 bases). V lost 6 bases to trimming and J lost 5 bases, with 13 bases between them. This CDR3 has 12 residues. In germline, CDR1 is DFQATT, CDR2 SNEGSKA (reference sequence).

This clonotype was found many times. The V call is TRBV6-5, the J call TRBJ2-5; 8 nucleotides align to TRBD1. The CDR3 consists of 15 residues. Unmatched junction bases numbered 4, after V lost 4 bases and J lost 0 bases. The V gene's germline CDR1 is MNHEY and CDR2 SVGAGI. CDR3 DNA: TGTGCCAGCAGTTCGGGACAGGCCCACCAAGAGACCCAGTACTTC. This encodes CASSSGQAHQETQYF.

This clonotype has at least ten counts. CDR3 region: CASNGQGHTGELFF. CDR3 nucleotides: TGTGCCAGCAACGGACAGGGCCACACCGGGGAGCTGTTTTTT. The chain has TRBV6-1 and TRBJ2-2, with TRBD1 identical over 8 bases. CDR3 length: 14 amino acids. The germline V gene encodes CDR1 MNHNS and CDR2 SASEGT. V dropped 7 bases and J dropped 3; count of bases not matched to a gene: 4.

This clonotype was seen ten or more times. V and J are TRBV20-1 and TRBJ1-6; TRBD1 is a possible D gene (5 bases). Trimming took off 3 bases at V and 5 bases at J, with 11 bases between the two ends. The germline V gene encodes CDR1 DFQATT and CDR2 SNEGSKA (reference sequence). The CDR3 has 14 amino acids. CDR3 DNA sequence: TGCAGTGCTAGCGGGGGGAATAATAATTCACCCCTCCACTTT. Its translation: CSASGGNNNSPLHF.

This clonotype occurred a few times. The chain combines TRBV19 with TRBJ1-5; TRBD1 matches at 7 bases. Germline V gene lookup returns CDR1 LNHDA and CDR2 SQIVND (reference sequence). The CDR3 sequence is 15 residues long. After removal of 5 bases from V and 4 bases from J, the junction contained 8 bases not matched to a gene. The CDR3 DNA reads as TGTGCCAGTAGTGCTCCTCCAGGGGGAAATCAGCCCCAGCATTTT. Translating gives CASSAPPGGNQPQHF.

Concerning this clonotype: One junction end does not reproduce the germline sequence, and a read error may be involved. The rearrangement links TRBV4-2 to TRBJ1-6; 8 nucleotides match TRBD1. CDR1 is LGHNA and CDR2 is YNFKEQ in the germline V gene. There are 14 residues in the CDR3. The CDR3 DNA follows: TGTGCCAGCAGCCAGGGACAGGTTCTTTCACACCTCCACTTT. Residues: CASSQGQVLSHLHF.

This chain connects TRBV6-1 to TRBJ1-6, with 8 positions matching TRBD1. The CDR3 runs 16 residues. Trimming removed 7 bases from V and 8 bases from J; junction bases left unmatched: 13. The V gene's germline CDR1 is MNHNS and CDR2 SASEGT. The CDR3 DNA reads as TGTGCCAGCAACCCAGGGGCAGGGGGCAGAGATTCACCCCTCCACTTT. It translates to CASNPGAGGRDSPLHF.

This clonotype showed up many times. The chain has TRBV11-2 and TRBJ2-5; D possibly matches TRBD1 or TRBD2 (5 bases each). Between the trimmed V and J ends, which lost 4 bases and 5 bases, there was a span of 14 bases. Per germline, CDR1 SGHAT and CDR2 FQNNGV. The CDR3 sequence is 14 residues long. The CDR3 coding sequence is TGTGCCAGCAGCTCTCCTCGGGGCAGGGAGACCCAGTACTTC. Amino acids: CASSSPRGRETQYF.

This clonotype was seen repeatedly, ten times or more. V and J are TRBV15 and TRBJ2-7; 8 nucleotides align to TRBD1. Germline V gives CDR1 LNHNV, CDR2 YYDKDF (reference sequence). The CDR3 is 14 amino acids. V trimming: 5 bases; J trimming: 3 bases; junction bases outside the gene matches: 6. The CDR3 nucleotides read TGTGCCACCAGCCGCTATGACAGGGGCTACGAGCAGTACTTC. Translated, it gives CATSRYDRGYEQYF.

There are many counts of this clonotype. The chain carries TRBV24-1 and TRBJ1-5, with unresolved D. V shed 3 bases and J shed 0 bases, with 8 bases lying between them. The length of the CDR3 is 15 residues. CDR1 KGHDR and CDR2 SFDVKD come from the germline V gene. For the CDR3, the DNA is TGTGCCACCAGTGATCACGGGGATAGCAATCAGCCCCAGCATTTT. Encoded protein: CATSDHGDSNQPQHF.

This clonotype has ten or more counts. This chain uses TRBV24-1 with TRBJ1-2; no firm D call. The length of the CDR3 is 14 residues. Germline CDR1 reads KGHDR; CDR2 reads SFDVKD. V lost 1 base, J lost 0 bases, and 5 bases lay in between. The CDR3 reads CATSDLQTNYGYTF. The CDR3 nucleotides read TGTGCCACCAGTGATTTACAGACTAACTATGGCTACACCTTC.

This clonotype showed up many times. The chain carries TRBV20-1 and TRBJ1-2; tentative D call: TRBD1 (6 bases). Germline V CDR1 and CDR2: DFQATT, SNEGSKA (reference sequence). The CDR3 runs to 14 residues. V lost 0 bases, J lost 4 bases, and 12 bases lay in between. CDR3: CSARDEQGAYGYTF. CDR3 DNA sequence: TGCAGTGCTAGAGATGAACAGGGTGCCTATGGCTACACCTTC.

This clonotype occurred many times. This chain connects TRBV7-2 to TRBJ2-7; D call uncertain. CDR3 length equals 13 residues. Per germline, CDR1 SGHTA and CDR2 FQGNSA. V was pared by 5 bases and J by 3 bases, with 11 bases between. CDR3 DNA sequence: TGTGCCAGCAGCGAAGGCCGAGGCTACGAGCAGTACTTC. Encoded protein: CASSEGRGYEQYF. Full variable domain (rest looked up from reference TRBV7-2 and TRBJ2-7): GAGVSQSPSNKVTEKGKDVELRCDPISGHTALYWYRQSLGQGLEFLIYFQGNSAPDKSGLPSDRFSAERTGGSVSTLTIQRTQQEDSAVYLCASSEGRGYEQYFGPGTRLTVT.

There are many counts of this clonotype. CDR3 region: CASLQGWEQYF. The DNA of the CDR3 is TGTGCCAGCTTACAGGGTTGGGAGCAGTACTTC. This rearrangement joins TRBV2 to TRBJ2-7; D might be TRBD1 (6 bases). The CDR3 length is 11 residues. The germline V gene has CDR1 SNHLY and CDR2 FYNNEI. The V end was cut by 8 bases, the J end by 7 bases, with 12 bases between.

This clonotype was found many times. This chain uses TRBV7-2 with TRBJ2-2, with a weak D call TRBD1 (8 bases). Germline V gives CDR1 SGHTA, CDR2 FQGNSA. CDR3 length: 15 amino acids. V dropped 5 bases and J dropped 6 bases, with 16 bases sitting between them. DNA for the CDR3: TGTGCCAGCAGCAATCGACAGGGGAGGGCCGGGGAGCTGTTTTTT. Its protein is CASSNRQGRAGELFF.

This clonotype was observed at least ten times. The chain links TRBV20-1 to TRBJ2-7, with D uncertain. Germline lookup yields CDR1 DFQATT and CDR2 SNEGSKA (reference sequence). This CDR3 has 13 residues. The ends were cut back, 0 bases at V and 6 bases at J, with 12 bases in the middle. The DNA of the CDR3 is TGCAGTGCTAGAGATGTATGGGCCGGCGAGCAGTACTTC. Translation: CSARDVWAGEQYF.

The V call is TRBV4-1, the J call TRBJ2-2, with 12 bases that match TRBD2. The junction had 5 bases not matched to a gene; V was cut back by 2 bases and J by 4 bases. The CDR3 is 17 amino acids. Per germline, CDR1 MGHRA and CDR2 YSYEKL. The CDR3 region has the DNA TGCGCCAGCAGCCAAAGACTAGCGGGAGCTAGCACCGGGGAGCTGTTTTTT. As protein: CASSQRLAGASTGELFF.

V usage is TRBV27 and J usage is TRBJ2-7; D is possibly TRBD1 or TRBD2 (5 bases each). The CDR3 sequence is 13 residues long. CDR1 and CDR2 (germline): MNHEY, SMNVEV (reference sequence). V lost 6 bases and J lost 7, with 16 bases in between. Here the CDR3 reads CASRRDGPREQYF. The CDR3 DNA reads TGTGCCAGCAGACGGGACGGCCCGCGAGAGCAGTACTTC.

This clonotype was counted ten times or more. The V call is TRBV30, the J call TRBJ1-2, with TRBD1 matching over 10 bases. Germline V gene data show CDR1 as GTSNPN and CDR2 as SVGIG (reference sequence). This CDR3 is 13 amino acids long. V was clipped by 2 bases and J by 12 bases; unmatched bases: 9. The CDR3 DNA reads as TGTGCCTGGAGTTGGGGAAGGGACAGGGGTGACACCTTC. Residues: CAWSWGRDRGDTF.

At least ten counts were recorded for this clonotype. The chain joins TRBV29-1 to TRBJ1-2; TRBD1 is a possible D gene (5 bases). Per germline, CDR1 SQVTM and CDR2 ANQGSEA. This CDR3 comprises 13 residues. V was pared by 3 bases and J by 6 bases, with 14 bases between. The CDR3 is CSVERDLVDGYTF. In DNA form, the CDR3 reads TGCAGCGTTGAGCGGGACCTTGTGGATGGCTACACCTTC.

This clonotype has at least ten counts. The chain is built from TRBV28 and TRBJ2-7; either TRBD1 or TRBD2 may supply D (5 bases each). From germline, CDR1 is MDHEN and CDR2 SYDVKM. V was shortened by 2 bases and J by 2 bases, with 19 bases between the two germline ends. There are 17 residues in the CDR3. DNA of the CDR3: TGTGCCAGCAGTTTAAAAGAAGTCGGGGCAGCCACCTACGAGCAGTACTTC. It translates to CASSLKEVGAATYEQYF.

In its sample, this clonotype was seen many times. This sequence joins TRBV27 and TRBJ1-5; the match to TRBD1 covers 8 bases. Germline trimming cut 2 bases from V and 2 bases from J; bases unmatched to any gene: 5. CDR3 length: 16 amino acids. In germline, CDR1 is MNHEY, CDR2 SMNVEV (reference sequence). In DNA, the CDR3 is TGTGCCAGCAGTTTAACAGGGGGATACGGCAATCAGCCCCAGCATTTT. The encoded protein is CASSLTGGYGNQPQHF.

The table lists this clonotype with many counts. The chain has TRBV19 and TRBJ2-2, with D perhaps TRBD1 (6 bases). Trimming removed 1 base from V and 4 bases from J, with 10 bases in between. Looked up from germline, CDR1 is LNHDA and CDR2 is SQIVND (reference sequence). The CDR3 spans 15 residues. CDR3 amino acids: CASSIGAGVTGELFF. In DNA, the CDR3 is TGTGCCAGTAGTATAGGCGCAGGGGTCACCGGGGAGCTGTTTTTT.

This clonotype has ten or more counts. The genes are TRBV9 and TRBJ2-7; D gene uncertain. Trimming cost V 0 bases and J 6 bases, with 10 bases left between them. The CDR3 is made up of 13 amino acids. From germline, CDR1 is SGDLS and CDR2 YYNGEE. The CDR3 protein is CASSVALGGEQYF. In DNA form, the CDR3 reads TGTGCCAGCAGCGTAGCGTTAGGCGGCGAGCAGTACTTC.

This clonotype occurred many times. The chain is built from TRBV2 and TRBJ1-6, with 10 nucleotides matching TRBD1. The junction had 3 bases not matched to a gene; V was cut back by 1 base and J by 9 bases. The length of the CDR3 is 15 residues. Germline loops: CDR1 SNHLY, CDR2 FYNNEI. CDR3 in amino acids: CASSEVGTGVSPLHF. The CDR3 DNA reads TGTGCCAGCAGTGAAGTGGGGACAGGGGTTTCACCCCTCCACTTT.

The CDR3 sequence is CASSPGQGSPNYGYTF. The CDR3 region has the DNA TGTGCCAGCAGTCCCGGACAGGGGTCACCTAACTATGGCTACACCTTC. V is TRBV6-8 and J is TRBJ1-2, with 9 nucleotides matching TRBD1. Unmatched junction bases numbered 7, after V lost 5 bases and J lost 0 bases. This CDR3 has 16 amino acids. Germline CDR1 reads MNHGY; CDR2 reads SAAAGT.

V gene TRBV25-1 combines with J gene TRBJ2-7; D call uncertain. V was clipped by 3 bases and J by 0 bases, with 15 bases between them. The germline CDR1 and CDR2 sequences are MGHDK and SYGVNS. The CDR3 covers 16 residues. The CDR3 spells CASSDKAATSSYEQYF. CDR3 bases: TGTGCCAGCAGTGATAAAGCAGCAACCAGCTCCTACGAGCAGTACTTC.

In its sample, this clonotype was seen many times. V is TRBV3-1 and J is TRBJ1-1; no definite D call. V lost 1 base and J lost 1, with 7 bases in between. The CDR3 loop spans 14 amino acids. CDR1 and CDR2 (germline): LGHDT, YNNKEL (reference sequence). DNA for the CDR3: TGTGCCAGCAGCCAAGTGGTGGGGAACACTGAAGCTTTCTTT. It specifies CASSQVVGNTEAFF. Drawing the rest from reference TRBV3-1 and TRBJ1-1, the complete variable domain is DTAVSQTPKYLVTQMGNDKSIKCEQNLGHDTMYWYKQDSKKFLKIMFSYNNKELIINETVPNRFSPKSPDKAHLNLHINSLELGDSAVYFCASSQVVGNTEAFFGQGTRLTVV.

The chain has TRBV18 and TRBJ1-5, with a tentative D call TRBD1 (6 bases). CDR3 length: 14 amino acids. Trimming took off 4 bases at V and 4 bases at J, with 11 bases between the two ends. Germline assignment: CDR1 KGHSH and CDR2 LQKENI. The CDR3 DNA sequence: TGTGCCAGCTCACAGGACAGAAGAAATCAGCCCCAGCATTTT. Protein product: CASSQDRRNQPQHF.

This clonotype was seen more than once but under ten times. The chain links TRBV29-1 to TRBJ2-7; D possibly corresponds to TRBD2 (7 bases). Germline V gene data show CDR1 as SQVTM and CDR2 as ANQGSEA. This CDR3 is built from 15 residues. Trimming left V 4 bases short and J 0 bases short, with 16 bases between. The CDR3 protein is CSVVDPGGGSYEQYF. DNA for the CDR3: TGCAGCGTTGTGGACCCGGGGGGCGGCTCCTACGAGCAGTACTTC.